The entry below gives a single TCR beta chain sequence along with its context. This specimen comes from a study of blood T cell repertoires in COVID-19. TCRdb's copy holds only in-frame clones and misses some; the assay was immunoSEQ multiplex PCR. The sample records 150,000 to 200,000 clones, about 90% being singletons. The clonotype comes from a man aged 40-49 years with active or convalescent COVID-19. Sequenced input: peripheral blood.

DNA of the CDR3: TGTGCCAGCGGGGACGTAGGGGGGGGCACTGAAGCTTTCTTT. This codes for CASGDVGGGTEAFF. This rearrangement joins TRBV6-5 to TRBJ1-1, with TRBD1 as a possible D gene (6 bases). There are 14 residues in the CDR3. Trimming stripped 8 bases from V and 4 bases from J, with 17 bases between. Germline CDR1 reads MNHEY; CDR2 reads SVGAGI.